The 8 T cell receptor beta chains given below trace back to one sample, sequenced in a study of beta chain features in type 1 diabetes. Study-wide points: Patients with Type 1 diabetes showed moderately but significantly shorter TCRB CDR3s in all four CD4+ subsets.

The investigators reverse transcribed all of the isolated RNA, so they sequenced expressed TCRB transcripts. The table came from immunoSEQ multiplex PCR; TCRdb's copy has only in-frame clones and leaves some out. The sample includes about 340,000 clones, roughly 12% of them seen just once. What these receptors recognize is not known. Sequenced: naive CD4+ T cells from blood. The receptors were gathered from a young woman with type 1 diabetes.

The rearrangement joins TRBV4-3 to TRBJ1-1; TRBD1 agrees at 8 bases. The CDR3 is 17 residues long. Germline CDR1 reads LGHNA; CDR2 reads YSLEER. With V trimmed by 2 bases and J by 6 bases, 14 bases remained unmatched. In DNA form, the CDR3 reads TGCGCCAGCAGCCAATATAGCGCCGGACAGGGACCCCCTGAAGCTTTCTTT. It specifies CASSQYSAGQGPPEAFF.

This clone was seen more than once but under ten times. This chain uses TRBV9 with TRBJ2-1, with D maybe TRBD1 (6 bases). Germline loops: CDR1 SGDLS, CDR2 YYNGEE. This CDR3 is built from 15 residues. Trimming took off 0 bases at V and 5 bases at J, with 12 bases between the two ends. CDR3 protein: CASSVEGGRNNEQFF. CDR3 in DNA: TGTGCCAGCAGCGTAGAAGGGGGACGGAACAATGAGCAGTTCTTC. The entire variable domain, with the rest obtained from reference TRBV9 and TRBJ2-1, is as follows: DSGVTQTPKHLITATGQRVTLRCSPRSGDLSVYWYQQSLDQGLQFLIQYYNGEERAKGNILERFSAQQFPDLHSELNLSSLELGDSALYFCASSVEGGRNNEQFFGPGTRLTVL.

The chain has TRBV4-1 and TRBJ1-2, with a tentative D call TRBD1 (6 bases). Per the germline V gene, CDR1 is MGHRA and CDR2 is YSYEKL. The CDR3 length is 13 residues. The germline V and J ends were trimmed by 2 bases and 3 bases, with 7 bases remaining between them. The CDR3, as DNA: TGCGCCAGCAGCCAACAGGGGCACTATGGCTACACCTTC. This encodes CASSQQGHYGYTF.

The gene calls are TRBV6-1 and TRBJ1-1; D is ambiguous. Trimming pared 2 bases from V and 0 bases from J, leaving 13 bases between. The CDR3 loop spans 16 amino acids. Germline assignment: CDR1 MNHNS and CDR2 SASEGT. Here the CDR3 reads CASSEREFLMNTEAFF. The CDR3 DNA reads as TGTGCCAGCAGTGAAAGAGAATTTCTGATGAACACTGAAGCTTTCTTT.

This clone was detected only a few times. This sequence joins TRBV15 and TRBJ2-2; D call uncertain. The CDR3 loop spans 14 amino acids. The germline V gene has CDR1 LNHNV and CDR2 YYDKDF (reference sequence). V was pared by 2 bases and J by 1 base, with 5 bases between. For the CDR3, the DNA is TGTGCCACCAGCAGAAGAGGGAACACCGGGGAGCTGTTTTTT. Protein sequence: CATSRRGNTGELFF.

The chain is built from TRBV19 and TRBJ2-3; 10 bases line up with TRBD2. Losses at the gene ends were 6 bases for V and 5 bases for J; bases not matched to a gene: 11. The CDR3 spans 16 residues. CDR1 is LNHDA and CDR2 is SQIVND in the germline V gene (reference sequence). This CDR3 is CASSPGRLAGGDTQYF. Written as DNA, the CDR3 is TGTGCCAGTAGCCCCGGCCGATTAGCGGGAGGAGATACGCAGTATTTT.

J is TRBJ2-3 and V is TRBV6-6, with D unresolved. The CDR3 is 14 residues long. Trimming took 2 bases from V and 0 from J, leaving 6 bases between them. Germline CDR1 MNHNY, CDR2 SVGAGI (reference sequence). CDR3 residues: CASSYSYSTDTQYF. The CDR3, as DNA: TGTGCCAGCAGTTACAGCTACAGCACAGATACGCAGTATTTT.

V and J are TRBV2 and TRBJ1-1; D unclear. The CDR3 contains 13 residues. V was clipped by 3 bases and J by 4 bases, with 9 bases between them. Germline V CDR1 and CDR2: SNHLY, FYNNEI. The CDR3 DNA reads TGTGCCAGCAGTGAGGAGAGCCCCACTGAAGCTTTCTTT. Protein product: CASSEESPTEAFF.